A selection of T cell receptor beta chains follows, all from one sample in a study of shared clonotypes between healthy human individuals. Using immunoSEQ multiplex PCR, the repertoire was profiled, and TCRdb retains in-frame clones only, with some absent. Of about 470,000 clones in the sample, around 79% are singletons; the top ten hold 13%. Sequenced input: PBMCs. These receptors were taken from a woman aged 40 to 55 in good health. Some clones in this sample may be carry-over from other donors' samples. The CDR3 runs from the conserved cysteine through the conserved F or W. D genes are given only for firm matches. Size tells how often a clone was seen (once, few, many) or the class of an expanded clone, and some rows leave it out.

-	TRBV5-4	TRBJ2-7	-	CASSFVGSYEQYF	TGTGCCAGCAGCTTTGTTGGTTCCTACGAGCAGTACTTC
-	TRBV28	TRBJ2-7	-	CANSGPLAATYEQYF	TGTGCCAACAGTGGCCCCCTGGCGGCAACCTACGAGCAGTACTTC
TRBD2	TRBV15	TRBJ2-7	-	CATSRQASGRAEQYF	TGTGCCACCAGCCGACAGGCTAGCGGGAGGGCCGAGCAGTACTTC
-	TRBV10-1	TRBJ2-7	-	CASRETSESYEQYF	TGCGCCAGCAGAGAGACTTCGGAATCCTACGAGCAGTACTTC
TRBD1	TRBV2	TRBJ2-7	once	CASSARQGAPNEQYF	TGTGCCAGCAGCGCTAGACAGGGAGCCCCCAACGAGCAGTACTTC
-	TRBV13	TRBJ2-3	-	CASSDREGSDTQYF	TGTGCCAGCAGTGACAGGGAGGGGTCAGATACGCAGTATTTT
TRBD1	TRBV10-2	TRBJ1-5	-	CASTPTGDNQPQHF	TGCGCCAGCACCCCGACAGGGGACAATCAGCCCCAGCATTTT
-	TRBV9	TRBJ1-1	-	CASSRTGQQNTEAFF	TGTGCCAGCAGCAGAACCGGACAGCAGAACACTGAAGCTTTCTTT
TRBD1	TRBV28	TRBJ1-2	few	CASSPRGMDRGPNYGYTF	TGTGCCAGCAGTCCCCGGGGAATGGACAGGGGCCCTAACTATGGCTACACCTTC
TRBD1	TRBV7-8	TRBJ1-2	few	CASSFTGVGGYTF	TGTGCCAGCAGCTTTACAGGGGTGGGAGGCTACACCTTC
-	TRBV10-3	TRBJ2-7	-	CAIRENYEQYF	TGTGCCATCAGGGAGAATTACGAGCAGTACTTC